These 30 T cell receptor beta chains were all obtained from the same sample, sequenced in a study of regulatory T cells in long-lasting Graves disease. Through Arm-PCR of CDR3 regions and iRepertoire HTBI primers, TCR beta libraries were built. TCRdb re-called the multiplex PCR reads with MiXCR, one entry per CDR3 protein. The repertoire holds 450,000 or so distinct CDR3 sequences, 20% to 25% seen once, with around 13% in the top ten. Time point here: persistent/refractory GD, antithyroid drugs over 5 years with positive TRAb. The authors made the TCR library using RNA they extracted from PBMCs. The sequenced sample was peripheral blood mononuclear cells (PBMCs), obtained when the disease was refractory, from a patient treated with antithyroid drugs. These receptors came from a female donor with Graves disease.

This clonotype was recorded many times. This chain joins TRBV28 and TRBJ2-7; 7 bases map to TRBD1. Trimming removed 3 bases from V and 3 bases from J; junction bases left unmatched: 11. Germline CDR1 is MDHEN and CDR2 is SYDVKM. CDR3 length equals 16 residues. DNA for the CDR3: TGTGCCAGCAGTTTCCCGTGGACAGGAACGAGCTACGAGCAGTACTTC. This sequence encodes CASSFPWTGTSYEQYF.

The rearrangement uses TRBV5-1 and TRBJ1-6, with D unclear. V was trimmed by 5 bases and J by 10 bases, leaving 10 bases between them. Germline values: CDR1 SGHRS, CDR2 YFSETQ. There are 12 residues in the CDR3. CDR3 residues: CASRMGESPLHF. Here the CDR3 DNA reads TGCGCCAGCAGGATGGGAGAATCACCCCTCCACTTT.

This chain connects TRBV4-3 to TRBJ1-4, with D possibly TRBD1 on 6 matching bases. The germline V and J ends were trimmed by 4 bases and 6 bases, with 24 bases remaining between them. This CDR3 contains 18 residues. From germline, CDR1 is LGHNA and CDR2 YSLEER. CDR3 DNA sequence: TGCGCCAGCAGCCCATCTAAGGGGGGACAACCACTTCATGAAAAACTGTTTTTT. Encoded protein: CASSPSKGGQPLHEKLFF.

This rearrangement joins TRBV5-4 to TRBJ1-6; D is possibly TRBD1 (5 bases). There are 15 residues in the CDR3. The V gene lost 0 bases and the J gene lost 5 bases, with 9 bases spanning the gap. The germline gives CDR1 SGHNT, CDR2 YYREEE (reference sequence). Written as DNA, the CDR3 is TGTGCCAGCAGCTTGGATTTCAGGGATAATTCACCCCTCCACTTT. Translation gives CASSLDFRDNSPLHF.

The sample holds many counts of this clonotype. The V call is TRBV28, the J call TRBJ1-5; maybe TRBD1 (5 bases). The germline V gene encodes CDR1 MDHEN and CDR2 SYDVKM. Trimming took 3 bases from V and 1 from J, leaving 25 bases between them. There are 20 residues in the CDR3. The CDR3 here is CASSFDPQGDKRGSNQPQHF. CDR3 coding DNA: TGTGCCAGCAGTTTTGATCCCCAGGGCGATAAACGGGGGAGCAATCAGCCCCAGCATTTT.

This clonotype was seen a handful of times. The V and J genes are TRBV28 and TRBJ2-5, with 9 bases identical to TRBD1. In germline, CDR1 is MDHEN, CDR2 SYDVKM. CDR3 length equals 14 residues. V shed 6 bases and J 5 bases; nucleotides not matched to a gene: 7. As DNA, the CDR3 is TGTGCCAGCAGCACCGGGACAGGGTCGGAGACCCAGTACTTC. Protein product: CASSTGTGSETQYF.

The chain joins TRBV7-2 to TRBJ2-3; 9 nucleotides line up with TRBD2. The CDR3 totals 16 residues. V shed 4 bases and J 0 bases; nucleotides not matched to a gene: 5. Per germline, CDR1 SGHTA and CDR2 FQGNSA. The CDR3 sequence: CASSSRAGGSTDTQYF. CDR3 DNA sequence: TGTGCCAGCAGCTCCAGGGCGGGGGGGAGCACAGATACGCAGTATTTT.

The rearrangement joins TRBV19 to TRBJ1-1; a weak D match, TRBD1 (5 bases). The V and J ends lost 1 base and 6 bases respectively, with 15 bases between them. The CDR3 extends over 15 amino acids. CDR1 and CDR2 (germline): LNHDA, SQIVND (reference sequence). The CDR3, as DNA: TGTGCCAGTAGTATAGGGGGGGGGGGAAACCCTGAAGCTTTCTTT. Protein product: CASSIGGGGNPEAFF.

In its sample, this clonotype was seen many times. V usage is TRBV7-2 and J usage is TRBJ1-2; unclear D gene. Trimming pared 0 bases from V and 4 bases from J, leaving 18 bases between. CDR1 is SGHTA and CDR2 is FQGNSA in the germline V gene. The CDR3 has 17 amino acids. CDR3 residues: CASSLARWGKGSYGYTF. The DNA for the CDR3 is TGTGCCAGCAGCTTAGCGCGCTGGGGTAAGGGTAGCTATGGCTACACCTTC.

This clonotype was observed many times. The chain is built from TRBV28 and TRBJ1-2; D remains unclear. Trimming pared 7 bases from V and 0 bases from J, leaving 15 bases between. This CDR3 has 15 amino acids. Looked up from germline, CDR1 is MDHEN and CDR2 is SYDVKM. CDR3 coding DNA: TGTGCCAGCACTCAAGGAGGACCCCCTAACTATGGCTACACCTTC. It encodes CASTQGGPPNYGYTF.

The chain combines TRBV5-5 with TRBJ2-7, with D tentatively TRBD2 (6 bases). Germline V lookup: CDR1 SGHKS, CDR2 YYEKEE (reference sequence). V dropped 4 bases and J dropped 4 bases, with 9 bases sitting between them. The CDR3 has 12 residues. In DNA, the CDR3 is TGTGCCAGCAGCACGGAGGGGTACGAGCAGTACTTC. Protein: CASSTEGYEQYF.

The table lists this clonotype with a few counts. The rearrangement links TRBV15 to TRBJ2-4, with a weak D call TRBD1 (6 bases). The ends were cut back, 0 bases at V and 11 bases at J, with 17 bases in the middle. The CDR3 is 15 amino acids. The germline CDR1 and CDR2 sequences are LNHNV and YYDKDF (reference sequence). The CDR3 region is CATSRDLLDSRVQYF. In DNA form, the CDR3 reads TGTGCCACCAGCAGAGATCTCCTGGACAGCCGAGTTCAGTACTTC.

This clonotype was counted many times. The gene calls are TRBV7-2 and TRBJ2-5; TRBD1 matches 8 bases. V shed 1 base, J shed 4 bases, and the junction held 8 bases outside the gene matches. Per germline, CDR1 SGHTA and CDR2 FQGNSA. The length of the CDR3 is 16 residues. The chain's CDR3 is CASSLVSGGLSETQYF. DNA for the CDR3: TGTGCCAGCAGCTTAGTGTCAGGGGGCTTATCAGAGACCCAGTACTTC.

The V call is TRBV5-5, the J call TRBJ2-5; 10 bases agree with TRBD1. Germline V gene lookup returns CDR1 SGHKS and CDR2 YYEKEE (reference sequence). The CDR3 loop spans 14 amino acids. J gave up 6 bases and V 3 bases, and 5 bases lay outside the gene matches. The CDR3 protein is CASSSGQGGKTQYF. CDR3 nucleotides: TGTGCCAGCAGCTCCGGACAGGGGGGAAAGACCCAGTACTTC.

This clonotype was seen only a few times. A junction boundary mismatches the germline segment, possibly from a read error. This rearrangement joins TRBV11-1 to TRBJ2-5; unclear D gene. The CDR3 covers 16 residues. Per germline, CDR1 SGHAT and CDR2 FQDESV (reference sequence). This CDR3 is CASSQPRLVRQETQYF. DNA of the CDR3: TGCGCCAGCAGCCAGCCCAGGCTGGTAAGACAAGAGACCCAGTACTTC.

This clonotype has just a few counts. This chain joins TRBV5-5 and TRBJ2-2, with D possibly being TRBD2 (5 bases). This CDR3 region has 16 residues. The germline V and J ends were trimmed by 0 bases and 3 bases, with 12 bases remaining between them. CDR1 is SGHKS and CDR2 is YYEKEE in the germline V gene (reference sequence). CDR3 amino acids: CASSLARGTDTGELFF. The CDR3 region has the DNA TGTGCCAGCAGCTTGGCCCGGGGTACGGACACCGGGGAGCTGTTTTTT.

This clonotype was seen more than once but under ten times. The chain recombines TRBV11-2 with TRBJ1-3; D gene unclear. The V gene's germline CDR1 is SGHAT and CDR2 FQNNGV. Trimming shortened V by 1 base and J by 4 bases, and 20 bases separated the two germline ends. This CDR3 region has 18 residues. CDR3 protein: CASSLGVSSKGGGNTIYF. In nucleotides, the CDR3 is TGTGCCAGCAGCTTAGGTGTATCCAGTAAAGGAGGAGGAAACACCATATATTTT.

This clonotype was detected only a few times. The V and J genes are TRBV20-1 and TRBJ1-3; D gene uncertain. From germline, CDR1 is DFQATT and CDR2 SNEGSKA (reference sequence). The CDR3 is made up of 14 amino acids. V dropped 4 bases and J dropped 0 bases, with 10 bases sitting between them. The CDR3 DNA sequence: TGCAGTGCTACTCCGGGAGGCTCTGGAAACACCATATATTTT. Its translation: CSATPGGSGNTIYF.

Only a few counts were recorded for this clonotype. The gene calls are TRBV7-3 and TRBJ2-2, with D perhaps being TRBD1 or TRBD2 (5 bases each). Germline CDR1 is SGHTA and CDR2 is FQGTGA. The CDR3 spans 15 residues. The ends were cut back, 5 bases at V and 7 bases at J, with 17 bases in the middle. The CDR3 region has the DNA TGTGCCAGCAGCCCCACCCCGGGACGCGACGGGGAGCTGTTTTTT. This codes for CASSPTPGRDGELFF.

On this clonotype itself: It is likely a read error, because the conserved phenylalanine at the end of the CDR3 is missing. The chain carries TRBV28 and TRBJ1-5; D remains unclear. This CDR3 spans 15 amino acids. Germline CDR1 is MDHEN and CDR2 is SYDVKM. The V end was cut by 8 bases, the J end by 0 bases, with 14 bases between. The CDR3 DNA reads TGTGCCAGCTCAAGACACGTCTCTAGCAATCAGCCCCAGCATCTT. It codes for CASSRHVSSNQPQHL.

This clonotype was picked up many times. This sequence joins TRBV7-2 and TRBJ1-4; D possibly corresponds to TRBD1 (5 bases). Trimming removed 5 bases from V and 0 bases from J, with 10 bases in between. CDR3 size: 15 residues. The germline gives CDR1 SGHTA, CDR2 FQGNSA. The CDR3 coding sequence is TGTGCCAGCAGCCTAGGACACGCAACTAATGAAAAACTGTTTTTT. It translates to CASSLGHATNEKLFF. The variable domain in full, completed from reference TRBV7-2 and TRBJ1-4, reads GAGVSQSPSNKVTEKGKDVELRCDPISGHTALYWYRQSLGQGLEFLIYFQGNSAPDKSGLPSDRFSAERTGGSVSTLTIQRTQQEDSAVYLCASSLGHATNEKLFFGSGTQLSVL.

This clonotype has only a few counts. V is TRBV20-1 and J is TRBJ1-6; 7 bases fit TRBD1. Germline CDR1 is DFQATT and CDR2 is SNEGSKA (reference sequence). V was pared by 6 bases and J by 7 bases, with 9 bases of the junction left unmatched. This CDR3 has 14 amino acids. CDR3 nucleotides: TGCAGTGCCAGGGGGGAAATGGGAAATTCACCCCTCCACTTT. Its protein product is CSARGEMGNSPLHF.

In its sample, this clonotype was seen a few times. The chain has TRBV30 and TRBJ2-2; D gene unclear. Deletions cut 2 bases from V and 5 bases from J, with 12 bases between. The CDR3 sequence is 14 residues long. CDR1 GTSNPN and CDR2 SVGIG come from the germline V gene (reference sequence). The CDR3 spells CAWSSPVRTGELFF. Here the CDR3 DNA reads TGTGCCTGGAGTTCCCCTGTACGGACCGGGGAGCTGTTTTTT.

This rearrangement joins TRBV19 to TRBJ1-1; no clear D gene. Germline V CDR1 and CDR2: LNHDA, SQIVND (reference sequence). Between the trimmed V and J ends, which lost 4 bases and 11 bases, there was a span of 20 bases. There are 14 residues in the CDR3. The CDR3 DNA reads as TGTGCCAGTAGTAGGACGGTCTCTCTCCGTCGGGCTTTCTTT. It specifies CASSRTVSLRRAFF.

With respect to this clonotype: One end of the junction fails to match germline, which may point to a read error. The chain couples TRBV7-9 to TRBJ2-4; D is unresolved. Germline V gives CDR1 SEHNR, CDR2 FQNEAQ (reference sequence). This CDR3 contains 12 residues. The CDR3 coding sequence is TGTGCCAGCAGCCAAGAGGTAGCAGACCTTTTCTTC. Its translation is CASSQEVADLFF.

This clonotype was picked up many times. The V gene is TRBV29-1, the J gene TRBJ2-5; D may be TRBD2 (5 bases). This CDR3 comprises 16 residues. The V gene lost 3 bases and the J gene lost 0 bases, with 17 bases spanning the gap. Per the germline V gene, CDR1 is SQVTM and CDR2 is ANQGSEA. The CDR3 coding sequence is TGCAGCGTTGATCCTGGGTTCTCCGGGGACCAAGAGACCCAGTACTTC. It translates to CSVDPGFSGDQETQYF.

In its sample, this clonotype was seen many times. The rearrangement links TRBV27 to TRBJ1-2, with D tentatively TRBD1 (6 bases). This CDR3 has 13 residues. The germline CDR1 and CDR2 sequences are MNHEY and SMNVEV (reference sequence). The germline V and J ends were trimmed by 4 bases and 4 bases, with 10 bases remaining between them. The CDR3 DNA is TGTGCCAGCAGTTCACAGGGCAGCTATGGCTACACCTTC. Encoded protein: CASSSQGSYGYTF.

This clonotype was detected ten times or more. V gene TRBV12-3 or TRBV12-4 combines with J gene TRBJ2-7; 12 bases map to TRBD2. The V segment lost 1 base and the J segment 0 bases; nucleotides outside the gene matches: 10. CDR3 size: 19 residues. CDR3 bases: TGTGCCAGCAGTTTAGATCCACGGACTAGCGGGATTCACTCCTACGAGCAGTACTTC. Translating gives CASSLDPRTSGIHSYEQYF.

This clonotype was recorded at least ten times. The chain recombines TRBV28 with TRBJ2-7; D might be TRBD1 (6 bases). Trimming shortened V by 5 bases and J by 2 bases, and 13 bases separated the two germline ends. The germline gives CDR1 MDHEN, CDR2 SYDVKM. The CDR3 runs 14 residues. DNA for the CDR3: TGTGCCAGCAGTCATACAGGGCCTACCTACGAGCAGTACTTC. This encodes CASSHTGPTYEQYF.

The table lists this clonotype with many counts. The CDR3, as DNA: TGTGCCAGCACACCGGGACAGGGGAGCAACGAGCAGTACTTC. This gives the protein CASTPGQGSNEQYF. The V gene is TRBV6-1, the J gene TRBJ2-7; 10 nucleotides agree with TRBD1. The V and J ends lost 7 bases and 5 bases, in that order; junction bases with no gene match: 8. The CDR3 has 14 amino acids. The V gene's germline CDR1 is MNHNS and CDR2 SASEGT.